Listed below are T cell receptor beta chains from one sample, sequenced in a study of early T cells in non-severe SARS-CoV-2 infection. TCRdb redid the calling of the 5' RACE reads with MiXCR, one entry per CDR3 protein. The sample holds about 26,000 distinct CDR3 sequences; approximately 4% are singletons and the top ten take roughly 6%. The specimen sequenced was whole blood. The receptor set was obtained from an adult who was a healthcare worker with PCR-confirmed SARS-CoV-2 infection or an uninfected control (not recorded which). Each CDR3 is given with its conserved first and last residue. A D gene is named only where the DNA matches it firmly. Only part of the rows carry a size: once, few, many, or a class if the clone is expanded.

size,D,V,length,J,CDR3,DNA
many,.,TRBV29-1,12,TRBJ1-3,CSFRGSGNTIYF,TGCAGCTTTCGAGGCTCTGGAAACACCATATATTTT
.,.,TRBV11-3,15,TRBJ2-2,CASSPRRLNTGELFF,TGTGCCAGCAGCCCAAGGCGGCTGAACACCGGGGAGCTGTTTTTT
many,.,TRBV5-4,15,TRBJ2-4,CASSSQDLAKNIQYF,TGTGCCAGCAGCTCTCAGGACCTAGCCAAAAACATTCAGTACTTC
few,.,TRBV29-1,15,TRBJ2-1,CSVVGDRENYNEQFF,TGCAGCGTTGTGGGCGACCGGGAAAACTACAATGAGCAGTTCTTC
many,.,TRBV7-9,13,TRBJ1-1,CASSFFQTDEAFF,TGTGCCAGCAGCTTTTTTCAAACAGACGAAGCTTTCTTT
many,.,TRBV15,18,TRBJ1-6,CATSRDRFPDLNNSPLHF,TGTGCCACCAGCAGAGATAGGTTTCCTGACTTGAATAATTCACCCCTCCACTTT
many,TRBD2,TRBV7-2,18,TRBJ2-3,CASSAISNRAGNTDTQYF,TGTGCCAGCAGCGCAATTTCTAACCGAGCGGGAAACACAGATACGCAGTATTTT
.,.,TRBV13,11,TRBJ2-7,CASSTSYEQYF,TGTGCCAGCAGCACCTCCTACGAGCAGTACTTC
many,TRBD2,TRBV5-1,13,TRBJ2-1,CASSRGTSNEQFF,TGCGCCAGCAGCAGGGGGACTAGCAATGAGCAGTTCTTC
many,.,TRBV5-4,14,TRBJ2-5,CASSSRGHQETQYF,TGTGCCAGCAGCTCCAGGGGACACCAAGAGACCCAGTACTTC
many,.,TRBV7-2,12,TRBJ2-1,CASSISYNEQFF,TGTGCCAGCAGCATCTCCTACAATGAGCAGTTCTTC
.,TRBD2,TRBV29-1,16,TRBJ2-1,CSVEDPGLSSYNEQFF,TGCAGCGTTGAAGATCCGGGACTAAGCTCCTACAATGAGCAGTTCTTC
many,.,TRBV6-5,13,TRBJ2-7,CASSSANGYEQYF,TGTGCCAGCAGTTCGGCGAACGGCTACGAGCAGTACTTC
many,.,TRBV28,15,TRBJ2-6,CASSFGGSGANVLTF,TGTGCCAGCAGTTTCGGCGGCTCTGGGGCCAACGTCCTGACTTTC
.,TRBD2,TRBV20-1,17,TRBJ2-1,CSADPSRASGSYNEQFF,TGCAGTGCTGACCCCTCTAGGGCTAGCGGGAGCTACAATGAGCAGTTCTTC
many,.,TRBV20-1,12,TRBJ2-6,CSAKVGGNVLTF,TGCAGTGCTAAGGTCGGTGGCAACGTCCTGACTTTC
.,.,TRBV18,12,TRBJ2-1,CASSPSLNEQFF,TGTGCCAGCTCACCATCCCTCAATGAGCAGTTCTTC
many,.,TRBV10-1,16,TRBJ2-7,CASSENPVEAGYEQYF,TGCGCCAGCAGTGAGAACCCGGTGGAGGCGGGCTACGAGCAGTACTTC
many,TRBD2,TRBV2,13,TRBJ2-5,CAIRLAGVETQYF,TGTGCCATAAGACTAGCGGGAGTAGAGACCCAGTACTTC
.,.,TRBV6-1,13,TRBJ1-5,CASSAQGDQPQHF,TGTGCCAGCAGTGCACAGGGTGATCAGCCCCAGCATTTT
many,.,TRBV20-1,16,TRBJ2-7,CSAKARRLLLSYEQYF,TGCAGTGCTAAGGCTCGGAGACTCTTACTCTCCTACGAGCAGTACTTC
many,.,TRBV9,12,TRBJ2-5,CASSPGSETQYF,TGTGCCAGCAGCCCCGGCTCAGAGACCCAGTACTTC
many,.,TRBV7-8,13,TRBJ2-7,CASSPLGSYEQYF,TGTGCCAGCAGCCCCCTCGGTTCGTACGAGCAGTACTTC
many,TRBD1,TRBV29-1,12,TRBJ1-2,CSGGQGEYGYTF,TGCAGCGGGGGACAGGGAGAATATGGCTACACCTTC
many,.,TRBV12-3/TRBV12-4,15,TRBJ2-2,CASSLQGEFYGELFF,TGTGCCAGCAGTTTACAGGGAGAGTTTTACGGGGAGCTGTTTTTT
.,.,TRBV9,14,TRBJ2-5,CASSAGTGEETQYF,TGTGCCAGCAGCGCCGGTACGGGCGAGGAGACCCAGTACTTC
many,.,TRBV5-5,15,TRBJ2-3,CASSLLGLNADTQYF,TGTGCCAGCAGCTTGTTGGGGTTGAACGCAGATACGCAGTATTTT
medium-sized,.,TRBV11-3,12,TRBJ2-3,CASSGGSDTQYF,TGTGCCAGCTCTGGGGGAAGTGATACGCAGTATTTT
many,.,TRBV7-3,13,TRBJ2-2,CASSFRATGELFF,TGTGCCAGCAGCTTCCGAGCTACCGGGGAGCTGTTTTTT
.,TRBD2,TRBV9,13,TRBJ2-3,CASAAGATDTQYF,TGTGCCAGCGCGGCGGGAGCCACAGATACGCAGTATTTT
few,TRBD2,TRBV7-2,13,TRBJ2-5,CASSRGGLETQYF,TGTGCCAGCAGTCGGGGGGGTTTGGAGACCCAGTACTTC
many,.,TRBV7-2,12,TRBJ2-3,CASSLVSDTQYF,TGTGCCAGCAGCTTAGTTTCGGATACGCAGTATTTT
many,TRBD2,TRBV18,16,TRBJ2-7,CASSRNQAGVESEQYF,TGTGCCAGCTCCCGGAATCAGGCGGGAGTTGAATCCGAGCAGTACTTC
.,.,TRBV24-1,13,TRBJ2-2,CATSGENTGELFF,TGTGCCACCAGCGGGGAGAACACCGGGGAGCTGTTTTTT